This entry features one T cell receptor beta chain sequence. Data came from immunoSEQ multiplex PCR; TCRdb stores just in-frame clones and leaves some out. The table lists approximately 50,000 clones, 75% to 90% of them singletons. The data derive from a study of T cell responses to AZD1222 COVID-19 vaccine. The CDR3 runs to 10 residues. The sample was peripheral blood, taken 28 days after the second AZD1222 dose. The receptor's source is an adult who received the AZD1222 COVID-19 vaccine. V gene TRBV21-1 combines with J gene TRBJ1-1. TRBV21-1 is reported as a pseudogene. In DNA form, the CDR3 reads TGTGCCAGCAGCAAAGGTACAGCTTTCTTT. It yields the protein CASSKGTAFF.